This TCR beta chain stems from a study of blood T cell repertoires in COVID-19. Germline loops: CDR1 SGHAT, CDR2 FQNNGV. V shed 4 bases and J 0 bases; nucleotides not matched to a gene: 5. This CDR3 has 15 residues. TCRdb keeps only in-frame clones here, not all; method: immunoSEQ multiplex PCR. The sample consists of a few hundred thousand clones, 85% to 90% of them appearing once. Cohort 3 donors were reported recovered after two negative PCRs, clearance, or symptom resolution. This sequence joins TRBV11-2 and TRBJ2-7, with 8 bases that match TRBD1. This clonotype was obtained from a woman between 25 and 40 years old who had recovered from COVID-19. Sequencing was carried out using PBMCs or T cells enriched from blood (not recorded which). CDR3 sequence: CASSSTGTGSYEQYF. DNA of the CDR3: TGTGCCAGCAGCTCAACCGGGACAGGCTCCTACGAGCAGTACTTC.